Presented here are 17 T cell receptor beta chains from one specimen sequenced in a study of blood T cell repertoires in COVID-19. Libraries were prepared by immunoSEQ multiplex PCR; TCRdb keeps only in-frame clonotypes and omits some of them. The profile shows roughly 140,000 clones, roughly 80% of them singletons. Sequencing was done on a sample of peripheral blood. These receptors were taken from a woman of 80 years or more in a cohort sampled during active or convalescent COVID-19.

The chain links TRBV24-1 to TRBJ2-3, with TRBD1 matching over 7 bases. Germline CDR1 and CDR2: KGHDR and SFDVKD. This CDR3 region has 16 residues. The junction had 8 bases not matched to a gene; V was cut back by 3 bases and J by 3 bases. CDR3 in amino acids: CATSDPAGGRTDTQYF. The DNA of the CDR3 is TGTGCCACCAGTGATCCGGCAGGGGGACGGACAGATACGCAGTATTTT.

This chain uses TRBV25-1 with TRBJ1-2; TRBD1 agrees at 8 bases. The CDR3 length is 15 residues. Trimming at V came to 4 bases and at J to 4 bases, leaving 8 bases not matched to a gene. Germline V CDR1 and CDR2: MGHDK, SYGVNS. CDR3 region: CASSGGQVVGYGYTF. For the CDR3, the DNA is TGTGCCAGCAGTGGGGGACAGGTGGTTGGCTATGGCTACACCTTC.

The V gene is TRBV5-1, the J gene TRBJ1-4; tentative D call: TRBD1 (5 bases). The CDR3 is 15 amino acids. Between the trimmed V and J ends, which lost 2 bases and 8 bases, there was a span of 16 bases. Per germline, CDR1 SGHRS and CDR2 YFSETQ. The CDR3 DNA reads TGCGCCAGCAGCTTTTCCGGGGGTAGGAAGGAAAAACTGTTTTTT. As protein: CASSFSGGRKEKLFF.

The V and J genes are TRBV6-5 and TRBJ1-2, with 10 bases fitting TRBD1. Trimming at V came to 6 bases and at J to 4 bases, leaving 8 bases not matched to a gene. The CDR3 totals 15 residues. CDR1 and CDR2 from the germline V gene are MNHEY and SVGAGI. Here the CDR3 DNA reads TGTGCCAGCAGGACAGGGGGCCCCAAGGGCTATGGCTACACCTTC. Its protein is CASRTGGPKGYGYTF.

The chain employs TRBV4-1 and TRBJ1-1; D uncertain. Germline loops: CDR1 MGHRA, CDR2 YSYEKL. V was cut by 4 bases and J by 4 bases, with 16 bases left in between. The CDR3 runs to 15 residues. The CDR3 DNA follows: TGCGCCAGCAGCCGCACCTTCTTGGGAGGCACTGAAGCTTTCTTT. This translates into CASSRTFLGGTEAFF.

J is TRBJ2-2 and V is TRBV2, with 8 bases that match TRBD2. This CDR3 is 16 amino acids long. The V segment lost 6 bases and the J segment 6 bases; nucleotides outside the gene matches: 12. Per germline, CDR1 SNHLY and CDR2 FYNNEI. The CDR3: CASRERGSGAPGELFF. In DNA, the CDR3 is TGTGCCAGCAGGGAAAGGGGTAGCGGGGCACCCGGGGAGCTGTTTTTT.

The table lists this clone with a few counts. The J gene is TRBJ1-6, the V gene TRBV19; possible D gene TRBD1, 5 bases. This CDR3 is 16 amino acids long. Germline CDR1 reads LNHDA; CDR2 reads SQIVND (reference sequence). The V end was cut by 3 bases, the J end by 1 base, with 10 bases between. The CDR3 spells CASSIKGLSYNSPLHF. The CDR3 DNA reads as TGTGCCAGTAGTATCAAGGGGTTATCCTATAATTCACCCCTCCACTTT.

The chain joins TRBV28 to TRBJ2-3, with 8 bases that match TRBD2. CDR1 and CDR2 (germline): MDHEN, SYDVKM. V trimming: 5 bases; J trimming: 7 bases; junction bases outside the gene matches: 11. The CDR3 sequence is 15 residues long. The chain's CDR3 is CASSPRSSGANTQYF. The CDR3 bases are TGTGCCAGCAGTCCCCGGAGTAGCGGGGCCAATACGCAGTATTTT.

This chain uses TRBV27 with TRBJ1-1; D remains ambiguous. The V gene lost 3 bases and the J gene lost 4 bases, with 12 bases spanning the gap. CDR1 is MNHEY and CDR2 is SMNVEV in the germline V gene (reference sequence). The CDR3 length is 14 residues. DNA for the CDR3: TGTGCCAGCAGTTTTTTCGGGGTTGGCACTGAAGCTTTCTTT. Amino acid sequence: CASSFFGVGTEAFF.

The rearrangement joins TRBV4-1 to TRBJ2-5; tentative D call: TRBD2 (6 bases). V was shortened by 0 bases and J by 10 bases, with 21 bases between the two germline ends. Germline V lookup: CDR1 MGHRA, CDR2 YSYEKL. There are 16 residues in the CDR3. The CDR3 protein is CASSQDKTGASGSQYF. The CDR3, as DNA: TGCGCCAGCAGCCAAGATAAGACGGGAGCCTCAGGGAGCCAGTACTTC.

This chain joins TRBV6-4 and TRBJ1-1; D unresolved. The CDR3 sequence is 13 residues long. V lost 4 bases and J lost 1, with 7 bases in between. The germline V gene has CDR1 MRHNA and CDR2 SNTAGT. For the CDR3, the DNA is TGTGCCAGCAGTGTAATCCCGAACACTGAAGCTTTCTTT. Its translation is CASSVIPNTEAFF.

V gene TRBV28 combines with J gene TRBJ2-1; 9 nucleotides agree with TRBD2. The germline V gene has CDR1 MDHEN and CDR2 SYDVKM. The CDR3 extends over 14 amino acids. V was clipped by 7 bases and J by 8 bases; unmatched bases: 9. This CDR3 reads CASKGGGAVDEQFF. DNA of the CDR3: TGTGCCAGCAAGGGCGGGGGGGCCGTCGATGAGCAGTTCTTC.

This sequence joins TRBV9 and TRBJ1-1; TRBD1 might be the D (6 bases). The V end was cut by 4 bases, the J end by 11 bases, with 15 bases between. Germline values: CDR1 SGDLS, CDR2 YYNGEE. The CDR3 has 12 amino acids. The CDR3 coding sequence is TGTGCCAGCAGCCCGAGCGGGGGCTTGGCTTTCTTT. It translates to CASSPSGGLAFF.

This chain uses TRBV6-6 with TRBJ2-7; 7 bases match TRBD2. Losses at the gene ends were 1 base for V and 9 bases for J; bases not matched to a gene: 9. This CDR3 comprises 14 residues. Germline CDR1 is MNHNY and CDR2 is SVGAGI (reference sequence). The CDR3 loop reads CASSYWEGSVGQYF. The CDR3 nucleotides are TGTGCCAGCAGTTACTGGGAGGGGAGTGTCGGGCAGTACTTC.

J is TRBJ1-2 and V is TRBV6-2 or TRBV6-3; the D gene is possibly TRBD1 (6 bases). The germline gives CDR1 MNHEY, CDR2 SVGEGT. This CDR3 is 13 amino acids long. Trimming shortened V by 5 bases and J by 6 bases, and 13 bases separated the two germline ends. CDR3 in DNA: TGTGCCAGCAGTCGAGACAGGACAGATGGCTACACCTTC. This codes for CASSRDRTDGYTF.

The chain carries TRBV3-1 (or the pseudogene TRBV3-2) and TRBJ1-2; D remains unclear. The CDR3 loop spans 14 amino acids. Between the trimmed V and J ends, which lost 3 bases and 0 bases, there was a span of 8 bases. CDR1 is LGHDT, CDR2 YNNKEL, per germline (reference sequence). The CDR3 spells CASSHLAANYGYTF. In DNA, the CDR3 is TGTGCCAGCAGCCACCTAGCCGCTAACTATGGCTACACCTTC.

The chain employs TRBV29-1 and TRBJ2-1; D gene uncertain. CDR3 size: 14 residues. The V gene's germline CDR1 is SQVTM and CDR2 ANQGSEA. Trimming shortened V by 0 bases and J by 6 bases, and 12 bases separated the two germline ends. DNA for the CDR3: TGCAGCGTTGAAGACCACAGCCCGATCAATGAGCAGTTCTTC. This gives the protein CSVEDHSPINEQFF.